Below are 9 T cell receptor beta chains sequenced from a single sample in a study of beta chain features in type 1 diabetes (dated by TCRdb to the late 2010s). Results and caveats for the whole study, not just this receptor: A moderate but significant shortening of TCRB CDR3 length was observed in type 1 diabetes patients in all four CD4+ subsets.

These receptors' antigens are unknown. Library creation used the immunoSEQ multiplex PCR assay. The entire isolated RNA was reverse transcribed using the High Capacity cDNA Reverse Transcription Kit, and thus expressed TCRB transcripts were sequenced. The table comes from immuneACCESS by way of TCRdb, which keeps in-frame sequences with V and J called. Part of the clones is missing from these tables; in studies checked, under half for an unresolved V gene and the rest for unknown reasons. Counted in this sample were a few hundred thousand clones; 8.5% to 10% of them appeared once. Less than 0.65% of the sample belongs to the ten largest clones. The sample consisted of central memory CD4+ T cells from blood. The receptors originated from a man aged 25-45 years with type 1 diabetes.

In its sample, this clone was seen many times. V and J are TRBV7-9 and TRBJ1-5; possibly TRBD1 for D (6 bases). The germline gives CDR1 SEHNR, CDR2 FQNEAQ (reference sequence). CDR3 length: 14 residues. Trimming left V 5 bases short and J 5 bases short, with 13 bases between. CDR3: CASSRSSGDQPQHF. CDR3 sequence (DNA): TGTGCCAGCAGCAGATCCTCAGGGGATCAGCCCCAGCATTTT.

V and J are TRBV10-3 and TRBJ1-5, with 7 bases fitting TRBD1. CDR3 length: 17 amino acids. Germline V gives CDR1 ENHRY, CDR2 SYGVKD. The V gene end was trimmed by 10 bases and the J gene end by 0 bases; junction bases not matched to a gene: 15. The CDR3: CASRKQGLRDSNQPQHF. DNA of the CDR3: TGTGCCAGCAGAAAACAGGGGTTGCGGGATAGCAATCAGCCCCAGCATTTT.

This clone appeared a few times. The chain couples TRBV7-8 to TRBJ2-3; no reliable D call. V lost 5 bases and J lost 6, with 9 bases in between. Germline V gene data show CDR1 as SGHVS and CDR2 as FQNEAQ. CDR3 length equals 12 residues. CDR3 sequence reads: CASSPTQDTQYF. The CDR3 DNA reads TGTGCCAGCAGCCCAACACAGGATACGCAGTATTTT.

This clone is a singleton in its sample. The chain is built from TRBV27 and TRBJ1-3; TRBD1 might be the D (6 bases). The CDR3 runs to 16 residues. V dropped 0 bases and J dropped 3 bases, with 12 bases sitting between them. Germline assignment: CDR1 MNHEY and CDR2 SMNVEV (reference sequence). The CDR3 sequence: CASSLSGGALGNTIYF. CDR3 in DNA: TGTGCCAGCAGTTTATCTGGGGGGGCGCTTGGAAACACCATATATTTT.

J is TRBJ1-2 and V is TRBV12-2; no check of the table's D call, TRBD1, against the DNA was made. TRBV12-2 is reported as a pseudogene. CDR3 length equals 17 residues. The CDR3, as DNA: TGTGCAAGTCGCTTACCACGGACAGGGAATGGGGCCTATGGCTACACCTTC. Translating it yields CASRLPRTGNGAYGYTF.

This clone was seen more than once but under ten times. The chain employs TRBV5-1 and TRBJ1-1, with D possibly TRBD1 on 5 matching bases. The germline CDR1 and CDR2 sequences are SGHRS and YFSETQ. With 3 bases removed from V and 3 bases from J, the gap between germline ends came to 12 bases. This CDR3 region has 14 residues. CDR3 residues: CASSSFGADTEAFF. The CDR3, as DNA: TGCGCCAGCAGCTCGTTCGGGGCGGACACTGAAGCTTTCTTT.

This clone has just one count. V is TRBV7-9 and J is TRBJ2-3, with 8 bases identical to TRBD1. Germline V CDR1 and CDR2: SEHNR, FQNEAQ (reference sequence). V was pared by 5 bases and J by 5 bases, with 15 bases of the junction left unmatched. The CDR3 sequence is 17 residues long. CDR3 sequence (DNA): TGTGCCAGCAGCCTGAATGCAGGACAGGGCCTTGTAGATACGCAGTATTTT. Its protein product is CASSLNAGQGLVDTQYF. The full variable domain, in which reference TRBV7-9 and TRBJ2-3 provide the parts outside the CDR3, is DTGVSQNPRHKITKRGQNVTFRCDPISEHNRLYWYRQTLGQGPEFLTYFQNEAQLEKSRLLSDRFSAERPKGSFSTLEIQRTEQGDSAMYLCASSLNAGQGLVDTQYFGPGTRLTVL.

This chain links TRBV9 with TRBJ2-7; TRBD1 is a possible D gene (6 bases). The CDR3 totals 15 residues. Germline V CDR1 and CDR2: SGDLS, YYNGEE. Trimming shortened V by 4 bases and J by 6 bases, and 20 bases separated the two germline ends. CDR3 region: CASSYHPDSSSEQYF. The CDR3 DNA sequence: TGTGCCAGCAGCTACCACCCGGACAGTTCAAGCGAGCAGTACTTC.

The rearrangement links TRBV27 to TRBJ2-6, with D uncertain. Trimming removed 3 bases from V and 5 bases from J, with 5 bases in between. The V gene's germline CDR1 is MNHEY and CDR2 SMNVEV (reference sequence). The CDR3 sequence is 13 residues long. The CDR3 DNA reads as TGTGCCAGCAGTTTTACCCGGGCCAACGTCCTGACTTTC. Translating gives CASSFTRANVLTF.